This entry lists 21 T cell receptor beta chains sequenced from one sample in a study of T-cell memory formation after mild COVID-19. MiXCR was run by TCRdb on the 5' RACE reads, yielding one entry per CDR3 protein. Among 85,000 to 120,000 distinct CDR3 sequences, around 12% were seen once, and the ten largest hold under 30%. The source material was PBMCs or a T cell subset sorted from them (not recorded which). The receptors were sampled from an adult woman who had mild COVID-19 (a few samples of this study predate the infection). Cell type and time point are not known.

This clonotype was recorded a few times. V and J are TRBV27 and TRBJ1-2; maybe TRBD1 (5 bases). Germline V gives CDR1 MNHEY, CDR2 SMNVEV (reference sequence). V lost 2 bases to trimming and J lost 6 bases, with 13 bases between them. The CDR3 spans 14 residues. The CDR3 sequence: CASSLRGANNGYTF. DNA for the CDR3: TGTGCCAGCAGTTTAAGGGGCGCGAATAATGGCTACACCTTC.

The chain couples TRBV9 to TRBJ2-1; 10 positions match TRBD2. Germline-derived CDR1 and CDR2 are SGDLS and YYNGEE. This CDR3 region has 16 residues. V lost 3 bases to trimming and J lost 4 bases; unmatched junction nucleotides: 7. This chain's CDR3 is CASSGPLAGAYNEQFF. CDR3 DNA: TGTGCCAGCAGCGGCCCGCTAGCGGGGGCATACAATGAGCAGTTCTTC.

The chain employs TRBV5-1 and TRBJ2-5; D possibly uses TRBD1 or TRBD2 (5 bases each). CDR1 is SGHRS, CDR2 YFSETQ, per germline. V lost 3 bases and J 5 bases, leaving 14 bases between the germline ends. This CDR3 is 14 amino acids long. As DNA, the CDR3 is TGCGCCAGCAGCTCGGCAGGGAGTAGGGAGACCCAGTACTTC. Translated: CASSSAGSRETQYF.

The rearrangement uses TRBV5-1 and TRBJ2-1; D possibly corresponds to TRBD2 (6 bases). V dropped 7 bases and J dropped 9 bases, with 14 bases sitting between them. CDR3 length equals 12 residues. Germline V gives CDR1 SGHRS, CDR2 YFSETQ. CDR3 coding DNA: TGCGCCAGCCGACCAACCGGGAGTGAGCAGTTCTTC. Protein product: CASRPTGSEQFF.

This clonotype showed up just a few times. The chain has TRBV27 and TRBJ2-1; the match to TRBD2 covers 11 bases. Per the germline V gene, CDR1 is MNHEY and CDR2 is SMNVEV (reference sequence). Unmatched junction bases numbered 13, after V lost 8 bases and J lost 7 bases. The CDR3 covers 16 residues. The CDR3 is CASGRGSGRAGNEQFF. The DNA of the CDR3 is TGTGCCAGCGGTCGGGGTAGCGGGAGGGCCGGAAATGAGCAGTTCTTC.

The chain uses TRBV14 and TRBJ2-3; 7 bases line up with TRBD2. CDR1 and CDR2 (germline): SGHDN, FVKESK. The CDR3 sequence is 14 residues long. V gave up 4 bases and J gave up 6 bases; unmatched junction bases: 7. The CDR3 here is CASSLFSGDDTQYF. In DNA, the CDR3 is TGTGCCAGCAGCCTCTTCAGCGGGGATGATACGCAGTATTTT.

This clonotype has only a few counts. For the CDR3, the DNA is TGCGCCAGCAGCCAAGGGACTAGCGGTGATGAGCAGTTCTTC. It yields the protein CASSQGTSGDEQFF. The rearrangement links TRBV5-1 to TRBJ2-1, with 11 bases identical to TRBD2. The CDR3 covers 14 residues. The V gene's germline CDR1 is SGHRS and CDR2 YFSETQ. V lost 4 bases, J lost 8 bases, and 5 bases stayed unmatched.

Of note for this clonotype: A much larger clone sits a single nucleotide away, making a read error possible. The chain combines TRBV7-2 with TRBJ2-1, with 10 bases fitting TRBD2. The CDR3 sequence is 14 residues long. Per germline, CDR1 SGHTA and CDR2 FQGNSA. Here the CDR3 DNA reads TGTGACAGCAGTTACCTAGCGGGGGCTAATGAGCAGTTCTTC. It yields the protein CDSSYLAGANEQFF.

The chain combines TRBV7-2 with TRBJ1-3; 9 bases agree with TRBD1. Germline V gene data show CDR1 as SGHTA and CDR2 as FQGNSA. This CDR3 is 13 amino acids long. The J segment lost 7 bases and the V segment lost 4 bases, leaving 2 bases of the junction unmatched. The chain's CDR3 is CASSSDRGNTIYF. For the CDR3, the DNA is TGTGCCAGCAGCTCGGACAGGGGCAACACCATATATTTT.

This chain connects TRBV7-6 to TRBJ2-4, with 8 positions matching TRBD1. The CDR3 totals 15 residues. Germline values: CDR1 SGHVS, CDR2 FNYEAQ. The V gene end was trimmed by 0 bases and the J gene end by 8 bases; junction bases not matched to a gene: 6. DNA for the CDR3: TGTGCCAGCAGCTTAGCCGACAGGGGTCGGGACATTCAGTACTTC. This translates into CASSLADRGRDIQYF.

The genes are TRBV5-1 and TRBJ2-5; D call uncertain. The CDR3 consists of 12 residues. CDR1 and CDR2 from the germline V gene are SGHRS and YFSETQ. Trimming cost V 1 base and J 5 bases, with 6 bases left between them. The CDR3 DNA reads TGCGCCAGCAGCTTGAGACGGGAGACCCAGTACTTC. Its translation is CASSLRRETQYF.

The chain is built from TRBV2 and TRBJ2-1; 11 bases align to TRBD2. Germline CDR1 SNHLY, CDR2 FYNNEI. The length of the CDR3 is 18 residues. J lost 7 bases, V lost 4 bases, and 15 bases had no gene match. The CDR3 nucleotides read TGTGCCAGCAGTGGGCGCCGGGTTACTAGCGGGAGTAAGAATGAGCAGTTCTTC. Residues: CASSGRRVTSGSKNEQFF.

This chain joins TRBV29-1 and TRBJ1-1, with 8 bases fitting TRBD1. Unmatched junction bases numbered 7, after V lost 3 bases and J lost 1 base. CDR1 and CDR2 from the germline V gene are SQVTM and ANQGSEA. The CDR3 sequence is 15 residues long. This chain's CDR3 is CSVDLGTGGNTEAFF. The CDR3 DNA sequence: TGCAGCGTTGATTTGGGAACAGGGGGGAACACTGAAGCTTTCTTT. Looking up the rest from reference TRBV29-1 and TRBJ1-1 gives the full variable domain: SAVISQKPSRDICQRGTSLTIQCQVDSQVTMMFWYRQQPGQSLTLIATANQGSEATYESGFVIDKFPISRPNLTFSTLTVSNMSPEDSSIYLCSVDLGTGGNTEAFFGQGTRLTVV.

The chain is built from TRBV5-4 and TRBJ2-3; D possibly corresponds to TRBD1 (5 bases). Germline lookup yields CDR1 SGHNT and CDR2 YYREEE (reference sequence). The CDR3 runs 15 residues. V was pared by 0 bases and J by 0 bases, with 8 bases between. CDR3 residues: CASSLVAGSTDTQYF. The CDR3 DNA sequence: TGTGCCAGCAGCTTGGTGGCAGGGAGCACAGATACGCAGTATTTT.

CDR3 sequence reads: CSVGRGHNEQFF. The DNA of the CDR3 is TGCAGCGTTGGACGAGGCCACAATGAGCAGTTCTTC. This sequence joins TRBV29-1 and TRBJ2-1; D unclear. This CDR3 is 12 amino acids long. CDR1 is SQVTM and CDR2 is ANQGSEA in the germline V gene. V dropped 4 bases and J dropped 5 bases, with 9 bases sitting between them.

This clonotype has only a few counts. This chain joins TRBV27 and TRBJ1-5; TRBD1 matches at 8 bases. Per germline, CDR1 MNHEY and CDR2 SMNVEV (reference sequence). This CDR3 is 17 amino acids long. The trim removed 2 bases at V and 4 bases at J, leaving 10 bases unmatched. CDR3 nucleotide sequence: TGTGCCAGCAGTTTAAGGTTCCAGGGGGCTTTGAATCAGCCCCAGCATTTT. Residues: CASSLRFQGALNQPQHF.

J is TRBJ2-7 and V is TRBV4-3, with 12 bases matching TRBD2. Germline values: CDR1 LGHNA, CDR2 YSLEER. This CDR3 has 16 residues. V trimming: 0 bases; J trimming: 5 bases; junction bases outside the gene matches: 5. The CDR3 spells CASSQDLGTSGHEQYF. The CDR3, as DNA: TGCGCCAGCAGCCAAGATCTAGGGACTAGCGGGCACGAGCAGTACTTC.

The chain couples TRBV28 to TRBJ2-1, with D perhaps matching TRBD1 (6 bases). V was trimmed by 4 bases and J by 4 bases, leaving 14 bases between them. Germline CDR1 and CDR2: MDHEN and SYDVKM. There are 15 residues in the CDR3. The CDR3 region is CASSSATGDYNEQFF. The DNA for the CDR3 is TGTGCCAGCAGTTCGGCGACAGGTGATTACAATGAGCAGTTCTTC.

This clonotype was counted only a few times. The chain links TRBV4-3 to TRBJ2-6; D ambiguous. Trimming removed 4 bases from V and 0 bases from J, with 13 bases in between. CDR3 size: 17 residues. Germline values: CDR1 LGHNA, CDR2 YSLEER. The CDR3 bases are TGCGCCAGCAGCCTATCCTGGACGGGCTCTGGGGCCAACGTCCTGACTTTC. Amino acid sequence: CASSLSWTGSGANVLTF.

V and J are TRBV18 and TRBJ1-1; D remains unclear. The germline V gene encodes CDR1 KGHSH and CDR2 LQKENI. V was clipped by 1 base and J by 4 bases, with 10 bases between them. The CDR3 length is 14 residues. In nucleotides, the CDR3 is TGTGCCAGCTCACCACTAGGAGTAACCACTGAAGCTTTCTTT. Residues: CASSPLGVTTEAFF.

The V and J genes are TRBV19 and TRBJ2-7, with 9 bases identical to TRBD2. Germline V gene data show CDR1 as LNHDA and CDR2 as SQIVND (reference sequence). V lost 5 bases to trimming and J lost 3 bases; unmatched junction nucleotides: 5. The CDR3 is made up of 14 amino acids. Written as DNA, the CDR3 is TGTGCCAGTAGTTGGGGACTAGCAGGCTACGAGCAGTACTTC. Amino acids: CASSWGLAGYEQYF.